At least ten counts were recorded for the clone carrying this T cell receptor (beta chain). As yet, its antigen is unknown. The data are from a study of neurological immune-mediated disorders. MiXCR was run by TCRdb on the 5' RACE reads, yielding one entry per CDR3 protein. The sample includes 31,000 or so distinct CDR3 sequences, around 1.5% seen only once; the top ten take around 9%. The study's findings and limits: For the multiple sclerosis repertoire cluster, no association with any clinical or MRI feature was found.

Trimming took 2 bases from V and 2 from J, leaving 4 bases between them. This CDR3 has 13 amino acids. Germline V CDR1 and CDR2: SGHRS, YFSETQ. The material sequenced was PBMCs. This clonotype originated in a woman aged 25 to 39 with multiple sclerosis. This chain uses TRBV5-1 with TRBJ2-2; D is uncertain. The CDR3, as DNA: TGCGCCAGCAGCTTTGGAAACACCGGGGAGCTGTTTTTT. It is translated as CASSFGNTGELFF.